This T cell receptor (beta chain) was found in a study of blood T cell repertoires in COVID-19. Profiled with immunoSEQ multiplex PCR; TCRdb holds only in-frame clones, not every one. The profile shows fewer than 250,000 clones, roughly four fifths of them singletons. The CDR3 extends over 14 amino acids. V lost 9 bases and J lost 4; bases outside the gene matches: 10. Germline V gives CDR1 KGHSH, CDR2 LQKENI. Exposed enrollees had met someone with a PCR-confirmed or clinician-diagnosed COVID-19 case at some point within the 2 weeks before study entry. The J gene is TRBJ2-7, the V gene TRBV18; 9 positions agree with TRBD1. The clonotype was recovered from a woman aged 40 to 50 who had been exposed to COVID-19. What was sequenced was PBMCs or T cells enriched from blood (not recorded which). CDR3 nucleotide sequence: TGTGCCAGTTCTACCGGGACAGGGACATACGAGCAGTACTTC. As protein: CASSTGTGTYEQYF.